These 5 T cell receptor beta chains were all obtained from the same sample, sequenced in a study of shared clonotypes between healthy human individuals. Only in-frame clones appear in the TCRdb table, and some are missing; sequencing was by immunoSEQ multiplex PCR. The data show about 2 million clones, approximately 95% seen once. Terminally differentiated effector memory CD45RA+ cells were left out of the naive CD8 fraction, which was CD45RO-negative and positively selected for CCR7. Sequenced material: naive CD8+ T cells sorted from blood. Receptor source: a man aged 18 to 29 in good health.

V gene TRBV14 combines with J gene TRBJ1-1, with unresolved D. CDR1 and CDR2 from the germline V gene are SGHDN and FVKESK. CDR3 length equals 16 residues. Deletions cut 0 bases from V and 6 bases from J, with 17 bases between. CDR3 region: CASSQDVGTVVAEAFF. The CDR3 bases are TGTGCCAGCAGCCAAGATGTCGGAACAGTTGTTGCTGAAGCTTTCTTT.

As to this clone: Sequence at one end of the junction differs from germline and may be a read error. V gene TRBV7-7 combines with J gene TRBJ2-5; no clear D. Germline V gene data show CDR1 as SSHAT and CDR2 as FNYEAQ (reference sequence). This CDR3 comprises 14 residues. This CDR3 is CASSLDPGRETQYF. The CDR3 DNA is TGTGCTAGCAGCTTAGACCCAGGCAGGGAGACCCAGTACTTC.

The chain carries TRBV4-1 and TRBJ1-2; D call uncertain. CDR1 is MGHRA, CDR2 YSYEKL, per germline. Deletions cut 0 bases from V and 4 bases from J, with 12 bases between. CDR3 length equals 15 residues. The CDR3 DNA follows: TGCGCCAGCAGCCAAGAAAAGGCTTCGGGCTATGGCTACACCTTC. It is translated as CASSQEKASGYGYTF.

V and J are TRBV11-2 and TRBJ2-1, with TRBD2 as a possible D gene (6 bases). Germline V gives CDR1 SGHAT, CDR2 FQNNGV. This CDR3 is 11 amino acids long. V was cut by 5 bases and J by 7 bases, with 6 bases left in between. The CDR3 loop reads CASSGGNEQFF. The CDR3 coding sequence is TGTGCCAGCAGCGGGGGGAATGAGCAGTTCTTC.

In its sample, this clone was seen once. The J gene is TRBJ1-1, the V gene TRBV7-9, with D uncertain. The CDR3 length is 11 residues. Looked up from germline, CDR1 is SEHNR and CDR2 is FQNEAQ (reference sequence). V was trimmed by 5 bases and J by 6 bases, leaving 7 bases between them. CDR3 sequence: CASSQGPEAFF. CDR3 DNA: TGTGCCAGCAGCCAAGGGCCTGAAGCTTTCTTT.